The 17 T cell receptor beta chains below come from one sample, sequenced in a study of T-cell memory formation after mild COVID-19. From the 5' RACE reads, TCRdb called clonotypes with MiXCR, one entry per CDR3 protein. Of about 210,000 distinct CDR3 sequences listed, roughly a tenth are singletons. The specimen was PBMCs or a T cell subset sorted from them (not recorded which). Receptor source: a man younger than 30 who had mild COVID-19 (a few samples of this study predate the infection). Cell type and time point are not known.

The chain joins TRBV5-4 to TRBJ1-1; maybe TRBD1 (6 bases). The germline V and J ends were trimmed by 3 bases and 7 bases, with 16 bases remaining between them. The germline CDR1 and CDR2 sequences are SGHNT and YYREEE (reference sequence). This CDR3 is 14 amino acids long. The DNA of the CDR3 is TGTGCCAGCAGCTCCCCCTCCGGGACAAATGAAGCTTTCTTT. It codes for CASSSPSGTNEAFF.

This chain's CDR3 is CASSLSQPQQETQYF. CDR3 sequence (DNA): TGCGCCAGCAGCTTGTCCCAGCCCCAACAAGAGACCCAGTACTTC. The chain is built from TRBV5-1 and TRBJ2-5; no definite D call. The germline gives CDR1 SGHRS, CDR2 YFSETQ. The CDR3 is 15 residues long. The V end lost 1 base, the J end lost 2 bases, and 12 bases lay between the germline ends.

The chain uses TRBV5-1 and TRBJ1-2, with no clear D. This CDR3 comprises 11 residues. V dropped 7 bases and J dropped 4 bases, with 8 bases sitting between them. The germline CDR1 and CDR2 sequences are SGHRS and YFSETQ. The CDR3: CASGEFYGYTF. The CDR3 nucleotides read TGCGCCAGCGGGGAATTCTATGGCTACACCTTC.

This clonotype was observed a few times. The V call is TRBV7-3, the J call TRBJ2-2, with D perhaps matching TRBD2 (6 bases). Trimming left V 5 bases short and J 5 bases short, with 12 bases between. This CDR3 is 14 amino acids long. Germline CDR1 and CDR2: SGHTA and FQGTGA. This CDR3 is CASSPGTGTGELFF. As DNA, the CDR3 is TGTGCCAGCAGCCCGGGGACTGGTACCGGGGAGCTGTTTTTT.

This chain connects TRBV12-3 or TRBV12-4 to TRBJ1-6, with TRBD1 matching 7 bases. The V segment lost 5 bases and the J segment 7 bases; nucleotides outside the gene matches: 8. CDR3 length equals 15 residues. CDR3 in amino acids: CASSPWTGSNSPLHF. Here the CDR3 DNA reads TGTGCCAGCAGTCCTTGGACAGGTTCAAATTCACCCCTCCACTTT.

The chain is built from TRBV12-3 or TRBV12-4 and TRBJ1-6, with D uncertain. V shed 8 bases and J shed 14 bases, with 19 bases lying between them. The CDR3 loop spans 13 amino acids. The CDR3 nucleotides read TGTGCCAGCGGGAGGACGGCGGATAAGGCCCTCCACTTT. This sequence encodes CASGRTADKALHF.

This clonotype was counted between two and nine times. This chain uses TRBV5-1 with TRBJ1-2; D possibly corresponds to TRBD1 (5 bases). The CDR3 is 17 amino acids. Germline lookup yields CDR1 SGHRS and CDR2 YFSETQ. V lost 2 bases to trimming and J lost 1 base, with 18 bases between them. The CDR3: CASSFDTTGAINYGYTF. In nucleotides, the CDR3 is TGCGCCAGCAGCTTTGACACCACCGGGGCGATTAACTATGGCTACACCTTC.

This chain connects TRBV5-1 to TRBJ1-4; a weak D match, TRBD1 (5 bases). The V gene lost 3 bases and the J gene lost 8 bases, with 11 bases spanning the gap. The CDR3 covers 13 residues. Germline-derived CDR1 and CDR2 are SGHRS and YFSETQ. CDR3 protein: CASSSRVGEKLFF. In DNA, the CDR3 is TGCGCCAGCAGCTCCAGGGTAGGGGAAAAACTGTTTTTT.

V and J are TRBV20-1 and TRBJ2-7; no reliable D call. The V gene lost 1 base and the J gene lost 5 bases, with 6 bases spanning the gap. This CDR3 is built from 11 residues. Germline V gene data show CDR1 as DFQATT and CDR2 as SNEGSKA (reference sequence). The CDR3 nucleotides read TGCAGTGCTAGAGCCCTTAACGAGCAGTACTTC. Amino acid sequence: CSARALNEQYF.

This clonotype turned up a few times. Here the CDR3 reads CASTTGQGARGYTF. CDR3 coding DNA: TGTGCCAGCACCACAGGACAGGGGGCCCGGGGCTACACCTTC. The V call is TRBV25-1, the J call TRBJ1-2; 11 bases map to TRBD1. The CDR3 runs 14 residues. In germline, CDR1 is MGHDK, CDR2 SYGVNS. J gave up 8 bases and V 7 bases, and 9 bases lay outside the gene matches.

CDR3 bases: TGTGCCATCCATGGCGCCCGAGGGGATACGCAGTATTTT. It yields the protein CAIHGARGDTQYF. The chain carries TRBV10-3 and TRBJ2-3; tentatively, D is TRBD2 (5 bases). The germline CDR1 and CDR2 sequences are ENHRY and SYGVKD. Between the trimmed V and J ends, which lost 8 bases and 6 bases, there was a span of 15 bases. The CDR3 has 13 residues.

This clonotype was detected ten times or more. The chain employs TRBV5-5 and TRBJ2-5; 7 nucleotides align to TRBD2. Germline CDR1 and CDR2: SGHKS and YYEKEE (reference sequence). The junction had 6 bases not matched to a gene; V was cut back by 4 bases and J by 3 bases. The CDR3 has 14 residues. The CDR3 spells CASSPGGIEETQYF. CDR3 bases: TGTGCCAGCAGCCCGGGGGGAATAGAAGAGACCCAGTACTTC.

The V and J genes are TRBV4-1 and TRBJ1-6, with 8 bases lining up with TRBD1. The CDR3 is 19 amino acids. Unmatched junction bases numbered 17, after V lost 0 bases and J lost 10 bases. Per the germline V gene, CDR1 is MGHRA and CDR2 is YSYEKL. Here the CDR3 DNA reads TGCGCCAGCAGCCAAGACCTGAGGACCGCGACAGGGGTGGGCTCACCCCTCCACTTT. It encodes CASSQDLRTATGVGSPLHF.

This chain's CDR3 is CASRNVGGVDEKLFF. The CDR3 DNA is TGTGCCAGCAGAAACGTGGGGGGAGTTGATGAAAAACTGTTTTTT. The genes are TRBV6-5 and TRBJ1-4; D possibly corresponds to TRBD1 (5 bases). V dropped 6 bases and J dropped 6 bases, with 17 bases sitting between them. The CDR3 consists of 15 residues. The germline CDR1 and CDR2 sequences are MNHEY and SVGAGI.

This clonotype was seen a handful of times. The DNA for the CDR3 is TGTGCCAGCAGCGTAGGCTCGGGCAAATCGCCCCAGCATTTT. As protein: CASSVGSGKSPQHF. The chain employs TRBV9 and TRBJ1-5; no definite D call. Between the trimmed V and J ends, which lost 0 bases and 9 bases, there was a span of 13 bases. Germline V gene data show CDR1 as SGDLS and CDR2 as YYNGEE. This CDR3 has 14 amino acids.

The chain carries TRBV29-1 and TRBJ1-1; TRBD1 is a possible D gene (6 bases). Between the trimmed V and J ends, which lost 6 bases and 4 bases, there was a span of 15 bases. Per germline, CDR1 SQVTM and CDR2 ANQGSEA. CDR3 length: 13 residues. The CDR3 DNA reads TGCAGCGTATCCAGGGGTGTCGGCACTGAAGCTTTCTTT. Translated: CSVSRGVGTEAFF. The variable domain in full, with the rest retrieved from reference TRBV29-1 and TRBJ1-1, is SAVISQKPSRDICQRGTSLTIQCQVDSQVTMMFWYRQQPGQSLTLIATANQGSEATYESGFVIDKFPISRPNLTFSTLTVSNMSPEDSSIYLCSVSRGVGTEAFFGQGTRLTVV.

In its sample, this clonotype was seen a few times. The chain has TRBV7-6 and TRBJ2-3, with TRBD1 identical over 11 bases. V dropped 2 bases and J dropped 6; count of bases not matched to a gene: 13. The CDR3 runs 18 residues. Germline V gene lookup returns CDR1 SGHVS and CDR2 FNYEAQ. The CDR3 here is CASSLTGQGASYGDTQYF. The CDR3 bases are TGTGCCAGCAGCTTAACCGGACAGGGGGCGTCCTATGGGGATACGCAGTATTTT.